Below, 11 T cell receptor beta chains from the same sample are listed, as sequenced in a study of blood T cell repertoires in COVID-19. Only in-frame clones appear in the TCRdb table, and some are missing; sequencing was by immunoSEQ multiplex PCR. Of about 62,000 clones in the sample, around 90% are singletons; the top ten hold 5.5% to 6.5%. Sequencing was carried out using peripheral blood. The receptors were sampled from a human donor in a cohort sampled during active COVID-19.

The chain links TRBV7-2 to TRBJ2-5, with D possibly being TRBD1 (8 bases). Germline assignment: CDR1 SGHTA and CDR2 FQGNSA. The CDR3 spans 16 residues. V gave up 4 bases and J gave up 1 base, with 16 bases separating them. This CDR3 is CASSSQGGGFQETQYF. The DNA for the CDR3 is TGTGCCAGCAGCTCACAGGGGGGGGGCTTCCAAGAGACCCAGTACTTC.

The V gene is TRBV5-1, the J gene TRBJ1-1, with 10 bases aligning to TRBD1. With 0 bases clipped from V and 4 bases from J, the junction kept 3 bases outside the gene matches. Germline V CDR1 and CDR2: SGHRS, YFSETQ. The CDR3 sequence is 15 residues long. CDR3 in DNA: TGCGCCAGCAGCTTGGAGGGGACAGGGGTCACTGAAGCTTTCTTT. Its translation: CASSLEGTGVTEAFF.

About this clone itself: The germline gene is not matched at one end of the junction; a read error may be the cause. V usage is TRBV7-7 and J usage is TRBJ2-1, with TRBD2 matching over 7 bases. In germline, CDR1 is SSHAT, CDR2 FNYEAQ (reference sequence). The CDR3 runs 15 residues. For the CDR3, the DNA is TGTGCTAGCAGCTTAGGAGCGGGGATTTACAATGAGCAGTTCTTC. Protein: CASSLGAGIYNEQFF.

The chain uses TRBV4-2 and TRBJ1-6; TRBD1 aligns across 7 bases. CDR1 LGHNA and CDR2 YNFKEQ come from the germline V gene. Trimming removed 0 bases from V and 7 bases from J; junction bases left unmatched: 6. CDR3 length equals 16 residues. The CDR3 sequence is CASSQDLGTENSPLHF. Written as DNA, the CDR3 is TGTGCCAGCAGCCAAGATCTCGGGACAGAGAATTCACCCCTCCACTTT.

The V gene is TRBV6-6, the J gene TRBJ2-1, with D uncertain. The CDR3 loop spans 12 amino acids. CDR1 and CDR2 (germline): MNHNY, SVGAGI (reference sequence). V was trimmed by 6 bases and J by 9 bases, leaving 12 bases between them. The CDR3 region is CASSPRIFEQFF. CDR3 DNA sequence: TGTGCCAGCAGCCCCAGGATATTTGAGCAGTTCTTC.

The chain joins TRBV9 to TRBJ2-2; 8 nucleotides agree with TRBD2. With V trimmed by 4 bases and J by 1 base, 6 bases remained unmatched. This CDR3 is 16 amino acids long. Germline V gene lookup returns CDR1 SGDLS and CDR2 YYNGEE. For the CDR3, the DNA is TGTGCCAGCAGCCCAGACCGGGGGGGGAACACCGGGGAGCTGTTTTTT. Its translation is CASSPDRGGNTGELFF.

The V call is TRBV6-5, the J call TRBJ2-1; tentatively, D is TRBD2 (6 bases). The ends were cut back, 2 bases at V and 4 bases at J, with 15 bases in the middle. Germline V CDR1 and CDR2: MNHEY, SVGAGI. CDR3 length: 16 residues. CDR3 in amino acids: CASSYLRGGVYNEQFF. DNA for the CDR3: TGTGCCAGCAGTTACCTGCGGGGAGGCGTATACAATGAGCAGTTCTTC.

V is TRBV5-1 and J is TRBJ2-1; D is possibly TRBD2 (5 bases). V lost 3 bases, J lost 6 bases, and 16 bases lay in between. The CDR3 is 15 amino acids. Germline loops: CDR1 SGHRS, CDR2 YFSETQ. CDR3 region: CASSSAGVRANEQFF. In DNA, the CDR3 is TGCGCCAGCAGCTCCGCCGGGGTTCGGGCCAATGAGCAGTTCTTC.

The genes are TRBV5-8 and TRBJ1-6; D gene ambiguous. The length of the CDR3 is 17 residues. V was trimmed by 0 bases and J by 3 bases, leaving 13 bases between them. Per the germline V gene, CDR1 is SGHTS and CDR2 is YDEGEE. The CDR3 loop is CASSLAVGDHYNSPLHF. The CDR3 DNA follows: TGTGCCAGCAGCTTGGCTGTAGGAGATCACTATAATTCACCCCTCCACTTT.

In its sample, this clone was seen once. The chain couples TRBV19 to TRBJ1-5, with 7 bases that match TRBD1. The germline V gene encodes CDR1 LNHDA and CDR2 SQIVND (reference sequence). The CDR3 extends over 13 amino acids. Trimming took 6 bases from V and 4 from J; bases not matched to a gene: 3. CDR3 nucleotide sequence: TGTGCCAGTAGGACAGGGCCAAATCAGCCCCAGCATTTT. Protein sequence: CASRTGPNQPQHF.

J is TRBJ1-1 and V is TRBV15; 7 bases map to TRBD1. CDR1 and CDR2 (germline): LNHNV, YYDKDF (reference sequence). The V gene end was trimmed by 3 bases and the J gene end by 4 bases; junction bases not matched to a gene: 11. The CDR3 covers 16 residues. The CDR3 DNA reads TGTGCCACCAGCAGGATAGGTCGAGGGACAGCCACTGAAGCTTTCTTT. This sequence encodes CATSRIGRGTATEAFF.